This is a list of T cell receptor beta chains from one sample in a study of cytomegalovirus exposure and HLA in healthy donors. Measured with immunoSEQ multiplex PCR; TCRdb has only the in-frame clones, and not every one. The repertoire holds roughly 180,000 clones, with 70% to 85% as singletons. The source material was PBMCs. The receptor set was obtained from a girl aged 2-9 years in good health and CMV-seropositive. Both conserved end residues are part of each CDR3. The D gene is left open where the match is weak. The size of a clone is reported for some rows only, either as once, few or many, or as a class for expanded clones.

NA,NA,TRBJ2-3,TRBV6-5,TGTGCCAGCAGTTTGACTCCGGTTGTCTCCACAGATACGCAGTATTTT,CASSLTPVVSTDTQYF
NA,NA,TRBJ2-7,TRBV5-4,TGTGCCAGCAGCTTAGAGGACTGGCCCTCCTACGAGCAGTACTTC,CASSLEDWPSYEQYF
NA,NA,TRBJ2-7,TRBV28,TGTGCCAGCACCCTTATGGGGAATAGGGGGGAGCAGTACTTC,CASTLMGNRGEQYF
NA,TRBD1,TRBJ2-3,TRBV6-5,TGTGCCAGCAGTTGGGACAGAAGCACAGATACGCAGTATTTT,CASSWDRSTDTQYF
NA,NA,TRBJ1-4,TRBV19,TGTGCCAGTAGTCGCGGGCCCGAAAAACTGTTTTTT,CASSRGPEKLFF
NA,NA,TRBJ2-6,TRBV7-7,TGTGCTAGCAGCGAAAGCGGTGGTGGGGCCAACGTCCTGACTTTC,CASSESGGGANVLTF
NA,NA,TRBJ1-5,TRBV6-1,TGTGCCAGCAGTTATACAGGGAGCAGTCAGCCCCAGCATTTT,CASSYTGSSQPQHF
NA,NA,TRBJ1-3,TRBV5-4,TGTGCCAGCAGCATGCGGCCAGGGGCTGGATACACCATATATTTT,CASSMRPGAGYTIYF
NA,NA,TRBJ1-1,TRBV7-3,TGTGCCAGCAGCTTAAGTAGTCGGGGGGCTGAAGCTTTCTTT,CASSLSSRGAEAFF
NA,NA,TRBJ2-1,TRBV18,TGTGCCAGCTCACCCGATGGGCCGCAATACAATGAGCAGTTCTTC,CASSPDGPQYNEQFF
NA,TRBD2,TRBJ2-1,TRBV13,TGTGCCAGCAGCTTAGGCGGGGGGACTTACAATGAGCAGTTCTTC,CASSLGGGTYNEQFF
NA,NA,TRBJ1-2,TRBV6-1,TGTGCCACCCAACAGGGATCCTATGGCTACACCTTC,CATQQGSYGYTF
NA,TRBD1,TRBJ1-2,TRBV14,TGTGCCAGCAGCCTATTACAGGGGGCTAATGGCTACACCTTC,CASSLLQGANGYTF
NA,TRBD1,TRBJ2-7,TRBV5-1,TGCGCCAGCAGCTTGGACAGGGGGCGAGGTGAGCAGTACTTC,CASSLDRGRGEQYF
NA,TRBD1,TRBJ2-1,TRBV18,TGTGCCAGCTCACCACCTTGGGGACAGGGATACAATGAGCAGTTCTTC,CASSPPWGQGYNEQFF
NA,NA,TRBJ1-2,TRBV2,TGTGCCAGCAGTGAAGCAATAGTTAACTATGGCTACACCTTC,CASSEAIVNYGYTF
NA,TRBD2,TRBJ2-7,TRBV5-6,TGTGCCAGCAGCCATCTCGCGGGGGGGCGATACGAGCAGTACTTC,CASSHLAGGRYEQYF
NA,NA,TRBJ1-1,TRBV7-8,TGTGCCAGCAGCTTAGACAGAGTAAACACTGAAGCTTTCTTT,CASSLDRVNTEAFF
NA,TRBD2,TRBJ2-7,TRBV5-1,TGCGCCAGCAGCGTAGCGGGAGTGAACGAGCAGTACTTC,CASSVAGVNEQYF
NA,NA,TRBJ1-2,TRBV29-1,TGCAGCGTCGCCCGACTAGGGGTTAGCTATGGCTACACCTTC,CSVARLGVSYGYTF
once,NA,TRBJ1-4,TRBV5-4,TGTGCCAGCAGCTTGGGGATCGTGGGGGCCACTAATGAAAAACTGTTTTTT,CASSLGIVGATNEKLFF
NA,TRBD2,TRBJ2-7,TRBV5-1,TGCGCCAGCAGCTTGGGGACTAGCGGGAACGAGCAGTACTTC,CASSLGTSGNEQYF
NA,NA,TRBJ1-5,TRBV29-1,TGCAGCGTTGGGGGGGAGGGGTATCAGCCCCAGCATTTT,CSVGGEGYQPQHF